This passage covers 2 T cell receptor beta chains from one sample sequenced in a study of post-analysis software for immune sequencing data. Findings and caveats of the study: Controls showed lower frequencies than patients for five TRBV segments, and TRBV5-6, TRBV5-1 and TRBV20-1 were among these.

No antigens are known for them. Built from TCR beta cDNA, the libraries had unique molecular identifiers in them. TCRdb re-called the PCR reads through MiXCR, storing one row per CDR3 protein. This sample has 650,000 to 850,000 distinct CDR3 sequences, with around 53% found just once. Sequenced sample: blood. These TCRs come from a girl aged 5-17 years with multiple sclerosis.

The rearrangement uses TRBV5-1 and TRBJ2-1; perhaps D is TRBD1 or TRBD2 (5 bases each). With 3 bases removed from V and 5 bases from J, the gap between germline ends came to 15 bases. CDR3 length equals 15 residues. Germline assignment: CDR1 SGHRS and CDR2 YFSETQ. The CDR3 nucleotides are TGCGCCAGCAGCTGGTCGGGGCTGGCCGACAATGAGCAGTTCTTC. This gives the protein CASSWSGLADNEQFF.

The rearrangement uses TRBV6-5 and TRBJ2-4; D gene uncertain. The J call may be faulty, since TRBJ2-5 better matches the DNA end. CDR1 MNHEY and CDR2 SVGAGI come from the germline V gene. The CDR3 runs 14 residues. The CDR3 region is CASSYSHSEETQYF. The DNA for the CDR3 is TGTGCCAGCAGTTACTCGCACTCCGAAGAGACCCAGTACTTC.